This T cell receptor (beta chain) was profiled in a study of blood T cell repertoires in COVID-19. Original handling: Researchers report that nucleated cell counts were estimated from reference gene primer amplification. Clones were read by immunoSEQ multiplex PCR, and TCRdb kept only the in-frame ones, dropping some. That table supplies the V and J calls and clone size; D and trimming were determined from the DNA. Here the sample spans some 50,000 clones, about nine tenths being singletons. Trimming removed 3 bases from V and 5 bases from J, with 11 bases in between. Germline CDR1 and CDR2: ENHRY and SYGVKD. The CDR3 has 14 residues.

The receptor was isolated from a woman aged 80 or over with COVID-19, enrolled during active disease. The chain employs TRBV10-3 and TRBJ1-5; tentative D call: TRBD1 (6 bases). The sample consisted of peripheral blood. The CDR3: CAISDGQNHQPQHF. DNA for the CDR3: TGTGCCATCAGTGATGGACAGAACCATCAGCCCCAGCATTTT.